Each of the 18 T cell receptor beta chains below was sequenced from the same sample in a study of blood T cell repertoires in COVID-19. Generated by immunoSEQ multiplex PCR, the TCRdb table keeps only in-frame clones and is missing some. Here the sample spans hundreds of thousands of clones, roughly 87% being singletons. Sequencing used peripheral blood. These TCRs come from a woman between 18 and 29 years old who had recovered from COVID-19.

This clone has only a few counts. The chain is built from TRBV6-5 and TRBJ1-3, with D tentatively TRBD1 (6 bases). Trimming stripped 0 bases from V and 0 bases from J, with 9 bases between. CDR1 and CDR2 (germline): MNHEY, SVGAGI. CDR3 length: 16 amino acids. The CDR3 region is CASSYSGQLSGNTIYF. CDR3 DNA sequence: TGTGCCAGCAGTTACTCCGGACAGCTCTCTGGAAACACCATATATTTT.

This sequence joins TRBV4-1 and TRBJ2-1, with 10 bases that match TRBD2. V dropped 4 bases and J dropped 7; count of bases not matched to a gene: 22. The CDR3 extends over 20 amino acids. Germline V gives CDR1 MGHRA, CDR2 YSYEKL. This chain's CDR3 is CASSPYSLGGLAGVGNEQFF. CDR3 coding DNA: TGCGCCAGCAGCCCCTATAGTTTAGGGGGCCTAGCGGGAGTGGGAAATGAGCAGTTCTTC.

The J gene is TRBJ1-5, the V gene TRBV5-4; no reliable D call. The CDR3 contains 14 residues. The V end was cut by 2 bases, the J end by 6 bases, with 12 bases between. CDR1 is SGHNT, CDR2 YYREEE, per germline (reference sequence). In DNA form, the CDR3 reads TGTGCCAGCAGCTTTTTCGGTTCGGGTCAGCCCCAGCATTTT. Translating gives CASSFFGSGQPQHF.

In this sample, this clone turned up once. V usage is TRBV13 and J usage is TRBJ2-2, with 8 bases fitting TRBD1. The ends lost 5 bases at V and 7 bases at J; junction bases unmatched: 12. This CDR3 has 16 amino acids. The germline CDR1 and CDR2 sequences are PRHDT and FYEKMQ (reference sequence). The CDR3 protein is CASSDPGQALSGELFF. Here the CDR3 DNA reads TGTGCCAGCAGCGACCCGGGACAGGCCCTAAGCGGGGAGCTGTTTTTT.

The CDR3 reads CASSALRATNYGYTF. In DNA, the CDR3 is TGTGCCAGCAGTGCGCTCAGGGCTACTAACTATGGCTACACCTTC. The chain recombines TRBV2 with TRBJ1-2; D might be TRBD1 (5 bases). This CDR3 region has 15 residues. Trimming stripped 4 bases from V and 0 bases from J, with 12 bases between. CDR1 is SNHLY, CDR2 FYNNEI, per germline.

The CDR3 region has the DNA TGTGCCAGCATGAGGGGACTCAATCAGCCCCAGCATTTT. This codes for CASMRGLNQPQHF. This chain joins TRBV6-5 and TRBJ1-5; tentatively, D is TRBD1 (5 bases). The V end lost 7 bases, the J end lost 3 bases, and 10 bases lay between the germline ends. The length of the CDR3 is 13 residues. Germline V gene data show CDR1 as MNHEY and CDR2 as SVGAGI.

The V gene is TRBV3-1 (or the pseudogene TRBV3-2), the J gene TRBJ2-7; D may be TRBD2 (6 bases). The CDR3 covers 17 residues. Germline lookup yields CDR1 LGHDT and CDR2 YNNKEL (reference sequence). V lost 4 bases, J lost 0 bases, and 19 bases lay in between. Written as DNA, the CDR3 is TGTGCCAGCAGCCGTACCACTAGCCCGAAGTTCTCCTACGAGCAGTACTTC. Protein product: CASSRTTSPKFSYEQYF.

The chain uses TRBV7-8 and TRBJ2-3, with TRBD1 as a possible D gene (5 bases). CDR1 and CDR2 from the germline V gene are SGHVS and FQNEAQ. The ends were cut back, 1 base at V and 5 bases at J, with 13 bases in the middle. There are 15 residues in the CDR3. The CDR3 DNA reads as TGTGCCAGCAGCTTAGGTCCAGGGTTGGGAGATACGCAGTATTTT. Translation: CASSLGPGLGDTQYF.

This clone was detected only a few times. This chain joins TRBV19 and TRBJ1-5, with TRBD1 matching over 8 bases. Looked up from germline, CDR1 is LNHDA and CDR2 is SQIVND (reference sequence). The CDR3 totals 16 residues. J was trimmed by 1 base and V by 7 bases; bases with no gene match: 9. The CDR3 DNA reads as TGTGCCAGTAACCTGGACAGGGTCGGGAGCAATCAGCCCCAGCATTTT. Protein: CASNLDRVGSNQPQHF.

The chain couples TRBV2 to TRBJ1-1; TRBD1 might be the D (5 bases). The length of the CDR3 is 13 residues. Germline V lookup: CDR1 SNHLY, CDR2 FYNNEI. Trimming removed 4 bases from V and 1 base from J, with 7 bases in between. Written as DNA, the CDR3 is TGTGCCAGCAGTGGGGGGGGGAACACTGAAGCTTTCTTT. It translates to CASSGGGNTEAFF. Looking up the rest from reference TRBV2 and TRBJ1-1 gives the full variable domain: EPEVTQTPSHQVTQMGQEVILRCVPISNHLYFYWYRQILGQKVEFLVSFYNNEISEKSEIFDDQFSVERPDGSNFTLKIRSTKLEDSAMYFCASSGGGNTEAFFGQGTRLTVV.

The chain has TRBV9 and TRBJ1-2; no reliable D call. Trimming pared 3 bases from V and 6 bases from J, leaving 9 bases between. The CDR3 runs to 12 residues. From germline, CDR1 is SGDLS and CDR2 YYNGEE. As DNA, the CDR3 is TGTGCCAGCAGCGCCCCTATGGATGGCTACACCTTC. Protein: CASSAPMDGYTF.

The genes are TRBV2 and TRBJ1-2; possibly TRBD1 for D (5 bases). Between the trimmed V and J ends, which lost 0 bases and 2 bases, there was a span of 7 bases. This CDR3 is built from 14 residues. Per the germline V gene, CDR1 is SNHLY and CDR2 is FYNNEI. The CDR3 DNA reads as TGTGCCAGCAGTGAAGCGGGGCTCAACTATGGCTACACCTTC. This encodes CASSEAGLNYGYTF.

V usage is TRBV27 and J usage is TRBJ1-1; TRBD1 agrees at 8 bases. CDR1 and CDR2 from the germline V gene are MNHEY and SMNVEV (reference sequence). The V segment lost 4 bases and the J segment 8 bases; nucleotides outside the gene matches: 9. The length of the CDR3 is 14 residues. The CDR3: CASSSQGVFGEAFF. The CDR3 DNA is TGTGCCAGCAGTTCACAGGGGGTTTTTGGGGAAGCTTTCTTT.

The V gene is TRBV10-1, the J gene TRBJ2-2, with TRBD2 matching over 11 bases. Trimming removed 6 bases from V and 4 bases from J; junction bases left unmatched: 4. In germline, CDR1 is WNHNN, CDR2 SYGVQD (reference sequence). CDR3 length: 15 residues. CDR3: CASSALAGATGELFF. CDR3 sequence (DNA): TGCGCCAGCAGCGCACTAGCGGGGGCCACCGGGGAGCTGTTTTTT.

CDR3 nucleotide sequence: TGTGCCAGCAGTATCCTAGGGGGTCTCTCCTACAATGAGCAGTTCTTC. This encodes CASSILGGLSYNEQFF. This chain joins TRBV6-6 and TRBJ2-1; D might be TRBD1 (6 bases). Trimming shortened V by 5 bases and J by 0 bases, and 14 bases separated the two germline ends. The CDR3 is 16 residues long. Germline lookup yields CDR1 MNHNY and CDR2 SVGAGI (reference sequence).

V usage is TRBV30 and J usage is TRBJ2-2; 7 bases line up with TRBD2. The germline V gene encodes CDR1 GTSNPN and CDR2 SVGIG (reference sequence). The CDR3 is 14 amino acids. V shed 5 bases and J 4 bases; nucleotides not matched to a gene: 7. The CDR3 reads CAWGAGLGTGELFF. The CDR3 DNA reads as TGTGCCTGGGGAGCGGGATTGGGCACCGGGGAGCTGTTTTTT.

The chain recombines TRBV11-3 with TRBJ2-2; 8 nucleotides agree with TRBD2. CDR3 length equals 18 residues. V lost 0 bases, J lost 4 bases, and 10 bases stayed unmatched. CDR1 is SGHNT and CDR2 is YENEEA in the germline V gene. This chain's CDR3 is CASSLDWGLAGRTGELFF. DNA of the CDR3: TGTGCCAGCAGCTTAGATTGGGGGCTAGCGGGCCGCACCGGGGAGCTGTTTTTT.

J is TRBJ1-5 and V is TRBV9; D unclear. The CDR3 length is 13 residues. From germline, CDR1 is SGDLS and CDR2 YYNGEE. V shed 4 bases and J shed 4 bases, with 9 bases lying between them. CDR3 coding DNA: TGTGCCAGCAGCCCGAGGAGAAATCAGCCCCAGCATTTT. Protein sequence: CASSPRRNQPQHF.